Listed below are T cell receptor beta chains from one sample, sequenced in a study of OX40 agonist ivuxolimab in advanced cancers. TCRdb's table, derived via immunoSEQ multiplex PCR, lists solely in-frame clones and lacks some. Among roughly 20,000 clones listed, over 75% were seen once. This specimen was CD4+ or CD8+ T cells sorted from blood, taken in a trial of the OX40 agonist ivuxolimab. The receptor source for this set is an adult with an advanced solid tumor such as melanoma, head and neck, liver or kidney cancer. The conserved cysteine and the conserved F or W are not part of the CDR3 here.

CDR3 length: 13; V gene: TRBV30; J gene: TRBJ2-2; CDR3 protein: AWSVRGRVAGELF
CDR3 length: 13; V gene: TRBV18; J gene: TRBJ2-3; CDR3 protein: ASSPPSEGGNTQY
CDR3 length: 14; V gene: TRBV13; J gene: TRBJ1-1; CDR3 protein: ASSSIRDRGNTEAF
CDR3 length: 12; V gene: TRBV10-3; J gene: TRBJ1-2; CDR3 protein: AISETGPLYGYT
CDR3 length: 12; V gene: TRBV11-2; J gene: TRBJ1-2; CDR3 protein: ASSFERTFGGYT
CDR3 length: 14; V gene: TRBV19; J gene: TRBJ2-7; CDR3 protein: ASSTRLAGGSYEQY
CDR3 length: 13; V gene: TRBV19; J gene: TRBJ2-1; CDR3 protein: ASSIQAGIYNEQF
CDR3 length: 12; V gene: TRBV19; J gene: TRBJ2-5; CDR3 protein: ASSWGVSQETQY
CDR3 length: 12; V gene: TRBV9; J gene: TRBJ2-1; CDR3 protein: ASSPAAADNEQF
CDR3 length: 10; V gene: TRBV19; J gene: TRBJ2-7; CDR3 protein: ASIGFDGEQY
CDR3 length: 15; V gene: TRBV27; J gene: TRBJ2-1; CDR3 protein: ASSIGLAGGGYNEQF
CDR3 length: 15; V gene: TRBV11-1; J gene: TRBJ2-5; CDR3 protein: ASSKGLAGGPGETQY
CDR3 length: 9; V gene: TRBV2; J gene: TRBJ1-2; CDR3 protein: ASSLTGAYT
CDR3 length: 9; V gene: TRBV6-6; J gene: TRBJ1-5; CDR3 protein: ASSDFEGEH
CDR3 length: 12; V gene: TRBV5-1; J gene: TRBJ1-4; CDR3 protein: ASSLSPRKEKLF
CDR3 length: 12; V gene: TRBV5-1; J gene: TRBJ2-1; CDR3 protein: ASSPGTSVDEQF
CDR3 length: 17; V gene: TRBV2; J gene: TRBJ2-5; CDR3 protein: ASKRLTRFRGLNQETQY
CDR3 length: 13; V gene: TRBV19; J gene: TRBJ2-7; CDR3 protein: ASSIIPSGGSEQY
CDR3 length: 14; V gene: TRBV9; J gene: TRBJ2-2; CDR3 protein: ASSVGRASSPGELF
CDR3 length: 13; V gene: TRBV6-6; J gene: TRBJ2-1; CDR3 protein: ASSPQGQGNNEQF
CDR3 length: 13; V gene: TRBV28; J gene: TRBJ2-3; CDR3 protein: ASSEQRGTTDTQY
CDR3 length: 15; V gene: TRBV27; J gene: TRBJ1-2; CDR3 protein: ASSSTKNALGANGYT
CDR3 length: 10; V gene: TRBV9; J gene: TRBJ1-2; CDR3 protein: ASSSDSYGYT
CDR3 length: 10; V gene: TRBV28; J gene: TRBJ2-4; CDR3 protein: ASMTGLHIQY
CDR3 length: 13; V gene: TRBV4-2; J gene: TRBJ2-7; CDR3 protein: ASSQDAGFQDEQY
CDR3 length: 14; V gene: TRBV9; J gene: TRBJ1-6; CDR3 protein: ASSVEDRPYNSPLH
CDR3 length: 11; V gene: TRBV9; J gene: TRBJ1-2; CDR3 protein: ASSVATDGGYT